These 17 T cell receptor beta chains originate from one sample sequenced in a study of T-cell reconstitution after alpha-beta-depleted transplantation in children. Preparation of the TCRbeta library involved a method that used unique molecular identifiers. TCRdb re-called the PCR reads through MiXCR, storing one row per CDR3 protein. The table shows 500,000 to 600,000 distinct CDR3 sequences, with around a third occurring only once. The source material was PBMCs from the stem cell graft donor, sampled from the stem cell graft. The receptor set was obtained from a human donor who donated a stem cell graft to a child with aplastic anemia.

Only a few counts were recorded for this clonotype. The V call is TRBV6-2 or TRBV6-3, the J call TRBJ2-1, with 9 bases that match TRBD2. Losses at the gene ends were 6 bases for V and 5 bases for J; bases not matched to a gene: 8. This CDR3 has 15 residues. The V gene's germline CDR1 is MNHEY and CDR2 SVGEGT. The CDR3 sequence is CASSLNRLADNEQFF. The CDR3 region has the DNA TGTGCCAGCAGCCTGAACAGACTAGCGGACAATGAGCAGTTCTTC.

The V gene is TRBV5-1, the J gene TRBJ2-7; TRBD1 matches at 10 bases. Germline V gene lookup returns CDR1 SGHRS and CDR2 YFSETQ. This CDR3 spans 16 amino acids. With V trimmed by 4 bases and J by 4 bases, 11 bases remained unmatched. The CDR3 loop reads CASSPRQGAGVYEQYV. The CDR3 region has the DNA TGCGCCAGCAGCCCCCGACAGGGGGCTGGAGTATACGAGCAGTACGTC.

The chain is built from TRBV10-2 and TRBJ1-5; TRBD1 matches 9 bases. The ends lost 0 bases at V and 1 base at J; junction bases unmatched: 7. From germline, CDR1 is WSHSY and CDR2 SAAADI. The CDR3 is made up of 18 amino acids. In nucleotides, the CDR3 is TGCGCCAGCAGTGAGTCGTACAGGGGGCCTGCGAGCAATCAGCCCCAGCATTTT. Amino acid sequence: CASSESYRGPASNQPQHF.

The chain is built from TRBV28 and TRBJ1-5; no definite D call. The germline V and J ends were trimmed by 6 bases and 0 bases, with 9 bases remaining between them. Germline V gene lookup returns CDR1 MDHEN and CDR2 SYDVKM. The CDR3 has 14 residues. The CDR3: CASRHRNSNQPQHF. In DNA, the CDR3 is TGTGCCAGCAGACACCGTAATAGCAATCAGCCCCAGCATTTT.

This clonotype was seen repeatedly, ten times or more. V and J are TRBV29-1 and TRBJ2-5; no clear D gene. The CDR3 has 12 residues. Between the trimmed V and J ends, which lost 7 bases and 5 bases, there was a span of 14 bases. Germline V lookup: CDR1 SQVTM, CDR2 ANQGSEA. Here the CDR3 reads CSARVRTETQYF. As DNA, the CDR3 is TGCAGCGCACGGGTCAGGACCGAGACCCAGTACTTC.

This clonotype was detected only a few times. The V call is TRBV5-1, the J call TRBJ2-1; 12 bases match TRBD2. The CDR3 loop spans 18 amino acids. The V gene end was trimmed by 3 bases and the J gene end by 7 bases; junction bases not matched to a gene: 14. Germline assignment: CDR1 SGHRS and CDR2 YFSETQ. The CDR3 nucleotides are TGCGCCAGCAGCTGGGGAAAGAGGACTAGCGGGATGGAGAATGAGCAGTTCTTC. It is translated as CASSWGKRTSGMENEQFF.

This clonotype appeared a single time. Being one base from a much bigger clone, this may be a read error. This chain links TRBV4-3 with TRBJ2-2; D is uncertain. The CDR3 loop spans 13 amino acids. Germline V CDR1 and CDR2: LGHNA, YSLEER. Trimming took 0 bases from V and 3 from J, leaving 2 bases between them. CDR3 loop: CASSQDHTGELFF. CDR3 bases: TGCGCCAGCAGCCAAGATCACACCGGGGAGCTGTTTTTT.

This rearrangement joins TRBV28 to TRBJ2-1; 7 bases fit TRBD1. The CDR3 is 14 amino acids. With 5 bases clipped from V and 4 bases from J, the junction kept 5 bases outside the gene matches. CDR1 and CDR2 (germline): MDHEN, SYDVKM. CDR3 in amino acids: CASSGPGQYNEQFF. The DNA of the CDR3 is TGTGCCAGCAGTGGCCCGGGACAGTACAATGAGCAGTTCTTC.

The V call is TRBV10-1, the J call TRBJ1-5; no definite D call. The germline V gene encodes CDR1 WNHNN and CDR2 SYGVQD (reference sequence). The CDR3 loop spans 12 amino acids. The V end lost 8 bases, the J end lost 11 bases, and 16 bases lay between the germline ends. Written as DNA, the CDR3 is TGCGCCAGCCAAAACTGTCCTTCGGCCCAGCATTTT. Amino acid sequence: CASQNCPSAQHF.

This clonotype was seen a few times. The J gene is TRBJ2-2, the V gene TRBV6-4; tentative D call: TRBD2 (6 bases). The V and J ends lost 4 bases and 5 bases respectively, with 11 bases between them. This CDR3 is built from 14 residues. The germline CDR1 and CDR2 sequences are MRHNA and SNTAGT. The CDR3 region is CASSAGEMTGELFF. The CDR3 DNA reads TGTGCCAGCAGTGCGGGGGAAATGACCGGGGAGCTGTTTTTT.

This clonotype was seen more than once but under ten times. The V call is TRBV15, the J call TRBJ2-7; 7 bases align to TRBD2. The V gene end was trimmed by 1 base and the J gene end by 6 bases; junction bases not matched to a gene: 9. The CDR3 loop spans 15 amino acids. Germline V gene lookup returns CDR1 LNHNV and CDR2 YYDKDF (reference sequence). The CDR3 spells CATSRVLAGVSEQYF. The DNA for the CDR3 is TGTGCCACCAGCAGAGTGTTGGCGGGAGTAAGCGAGCAGTACTTC. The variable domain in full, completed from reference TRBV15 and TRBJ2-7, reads DAMVIQNPRYQVTQFGKPVTLSCSQTLNHNVMYWYQQKSSQAPKLLFHYYDKDFNNEADTPDNFQSRRPNTSFCFLDIRSPGLGDTAMYLCATSRVLAGVSEQYFGPGTRLTVT.

CDR3 protein: CSAKQGPEGGRPYYNEQFF. CDR3 bases: TGCAGTGCTAAACAAGGACCGGAAGGCGGGAGGCCCTACTACAATGAGCAGTTCTTC. The chain carries TRBV20-1 and TRBJ2-1, with 8 bases lining up with TRBD2. The J segment lost 3 bases and the V segment lost 4 bases, leaving 20 bases of the junction unmatched. The length of the CDR3 is 19 residues. The germline V gene encodes CDR1 DFQATT and CDR2 SNEGSKA (reference sequence).

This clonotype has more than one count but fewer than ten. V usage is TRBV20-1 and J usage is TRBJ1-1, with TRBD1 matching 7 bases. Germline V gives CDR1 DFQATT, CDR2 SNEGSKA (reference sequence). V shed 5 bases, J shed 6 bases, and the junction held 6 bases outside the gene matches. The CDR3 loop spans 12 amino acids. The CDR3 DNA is TGCAGTGCTCCGAGGACAGGCCCTGAAGCTTTCTTT. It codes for CSAPRTGPEAFF.

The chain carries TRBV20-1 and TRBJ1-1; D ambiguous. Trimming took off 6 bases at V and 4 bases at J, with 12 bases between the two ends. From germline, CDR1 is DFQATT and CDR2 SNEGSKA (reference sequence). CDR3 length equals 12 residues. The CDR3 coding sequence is TGCAGTGCCCCGTTGCGAGGCACTGAAGCTTTCTTT. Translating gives CSAPLRGTEAFF.

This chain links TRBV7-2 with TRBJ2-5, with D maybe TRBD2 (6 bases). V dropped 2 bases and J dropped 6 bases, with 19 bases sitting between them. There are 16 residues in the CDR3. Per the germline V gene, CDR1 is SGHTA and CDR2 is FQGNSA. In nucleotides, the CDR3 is TGTGCCAGCAGCTTACATGGTAGCGGTAAACTAAAGACCCAGTACTTC. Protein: CASSLHGSGKLKTQYF.

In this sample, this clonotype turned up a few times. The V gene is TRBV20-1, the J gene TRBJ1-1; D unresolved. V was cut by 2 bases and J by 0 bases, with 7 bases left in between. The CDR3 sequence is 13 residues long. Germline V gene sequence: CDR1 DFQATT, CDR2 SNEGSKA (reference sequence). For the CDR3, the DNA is TGCAGTGCTAGACCCGTTATGAACACTGAAGCTTTCTTT. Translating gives CSARPVMNTEAFF.

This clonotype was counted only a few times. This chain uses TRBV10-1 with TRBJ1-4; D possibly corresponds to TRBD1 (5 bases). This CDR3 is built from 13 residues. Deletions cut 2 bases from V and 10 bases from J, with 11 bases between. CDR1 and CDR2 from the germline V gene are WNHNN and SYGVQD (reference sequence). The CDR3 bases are TGCGCCAGCAGTGAGGCAGTGCAGGGAAAACTGTTTTTT. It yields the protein CASSEAVQGKLFF.